The T cell receptor (beta chain) described here comes from a study of post-analysis software for immune sequencing data. The wider study: Multiple sclerosis in the patients followed relapsing-remitting, secondary progressive and progressive-relapsing courses. Whole-study findings and limits: Strong co-clustering by F measure was evident for samples that had been prepared in the same batch. In multiple sclerosis, normalized Chao1 diversity was significantly below that of controls.

TCR beta cDNA libraries included unique molecular identifiers. Input amounts of roughly 0.9 to 10 million T cells were used. These gave about 500,000 cDNA molecules, so each molecule approximated one T cell. TCRdb processed the PCR reads anew with MiXCR; each CDR3 protein has one entry. This table holds 600,000 to 700,000 distinct CDR3 sequences, approximately 59% found once. About this clonotype: Its antigen is currently unknown.

Material: blood. This TCR was sampled from a girl aged 2 to 9 with multiple sclerosis.

The CDR3 sequence: CASSSDGGQPYNEQYF. CDR3 DNA: TGTGCCAGCAGCTCAGACGGCGGCCAACCCTACAATGAGCAGTACTTC. The V gene is TRBV7-6, the J gene TRBJ2-5; D gene unclear. This CDR3 is 16 amino acids long. Germline values: CDR1 SGHVS, CDR2 FNYEAQ. V shed 4 bases and J shed 11 bases, with 26 bases lying between them.